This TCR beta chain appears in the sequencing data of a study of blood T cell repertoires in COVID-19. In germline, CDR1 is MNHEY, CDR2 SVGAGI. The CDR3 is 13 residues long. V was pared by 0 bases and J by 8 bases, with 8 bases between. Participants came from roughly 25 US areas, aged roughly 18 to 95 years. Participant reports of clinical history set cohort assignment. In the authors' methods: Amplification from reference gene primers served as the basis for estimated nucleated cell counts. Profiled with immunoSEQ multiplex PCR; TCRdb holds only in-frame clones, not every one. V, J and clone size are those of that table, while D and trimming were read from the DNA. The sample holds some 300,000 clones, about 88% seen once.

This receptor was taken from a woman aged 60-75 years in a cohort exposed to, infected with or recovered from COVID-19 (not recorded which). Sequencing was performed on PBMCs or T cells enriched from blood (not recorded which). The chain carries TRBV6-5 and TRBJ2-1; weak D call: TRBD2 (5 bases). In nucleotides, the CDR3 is TGTGCCAGCAGTTACTCGAGAGGGTATGAGCAGTTCTTC. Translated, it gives CASSYSRGYEQFF.